The entry that follows covers one TCR beta chain sequence. Only in-frame clones appear in the TCRdb table, and some are missing; sequencing was by immunoSEQ multiplex PCR. The table shows about 57,000 clones, with around nine tenths occurring only once. This specimen belongs to a study of T cell changes during pregnancy in multiple sclerosis. Trimming left V 4 bases short and J 2 bases short, with 12 bases between. CDR3 length: 15 amino acids. The germline V gene encodes CDR1 SNHLY and CDR2 FYNNEI. The rearrangement joins TRBV2 to TRBJ1-5, with D possibly being TRBD1 (5 bases). The input for sequencing was peripheral blood, taken in the first trimester of pregnancy. The receptor was isolated from a female donor in good health, enrolled as a control in a pregnancy study. The CDR3 region is CASSVGGVGNQPQHF. In DNA form, the CDR3 reads TGTGCCAGCAGTGTAGGAGGGGTGGGCAATCAGCCCCAGCATTTT.